The rows below give T cell receptor beta chains drawn from one sample of a study of OX40 agonist ivuxolimab in advanced cancers. This table comes from immunoSEQ multiplex PCR, and its TCRdb copy is limited to in-frame clones, with some not included. The sample has roughly 6,100 clones; more than 65% are singletons. The sample here was CD4+ or CD8+ T cells sorted from blood, taken in a trial of the OX40 agonist ivuxolimab. All receptors come from an adult with an advanced solid tumor such as melanoma, head and neck, liver or kidney cancer. The CDR3 runs from the conserved cysteine through the conserved F or W. D genes are given only for firm matches. Clone size is not always given. Where it is, it says once, few, many or a class for expanded clones.

j_call | d_call | clone_size | v_call | cdr3_nt | cdr3_aa
TRBJ2-4 | NA | few | TRBV4-1 | TGCGCCAGCAGCCAAGCGACCGGAGGGGGAAACATTCAGTACTTC | CASSQATGGGNIQYF
TRBJ2-7 | NA | NA | TRBV6-1 | TGTGCCAGCAGTGGAGCCTACGAGCAGTACTTC | CASSGAYEQYF
TRBJ2-5 | NA | NA | TRBV2 | TGTGCCAGCAGGGGGCCATTCCAGTACTTC | CASRGPFQYF
TRBJ2-5 | TRBD2 | NA | TRBV4-2 | TGTGCCAGCAGCCAAGCGGTGCGGGGGACTAAAGAGACCCAGTACTTC | CASSQAVRGTKETQYF
TRBJ1-4 | NA | NA | TRBV7-9 | TGTGCCAGCAGCTCGGGACAACTCCCATGGGGTGAAAAACTGTTTTTT | CASSSGQLPWGEKLFF
TRBJ2-7 | NA | NA | TRBV11-2 | TGTGCCAGCAGCTTAGCGCCTGAGAGTTACGAGCAGTACTTC | CASSLAPESYEQYF
TRBJ1-5 | NA | NA | TRBV12-5 | TGTGCTAGTGGTTTGGTAGGGCAGGGAGAGGGCAATCAGCCCCAGCATTTT | CASGLVGQGEGNQPQHF
TRBJ2-2 | TRBD2 | NA | TRBV7-1 | TGTGCCAGCAGCTTAGCGGGGGCCGAGAACACCGGGGAGCTGTTTTTT | CASSLAGAENTGELFF
TRBJ1-2 | NA | once | TRBV6-1 | TGTGCCAGCACGTTAGTTCTTAACTATGGCTACACCTTC | CASTLVLNYGYTF
TRBJ2-1 | TRBD2 | once | TRBV6-5 | TGTGCCAGCAGCTCCGGGACTAGCGGTGAGCAGTTCTTC | CASSSGTSGEQFF
TRBJ2-5 | NA | NA | TRBV9 | TGTGCCAGCAGCCCCCTGCAACAAGAGACCCAGTACTTC | CASSPLQQETQYF
TRBJ2-2 | NA | NA | TRBV4-1 | TGCGCCAGCAGCCCAAAAGAGGCGAACACCGGGGAGCTGTTTTTT | CASSPKEANTGELFF
TRBJ2-7 | NA | NA | TRBV4-1 | TGCGCCAGCAGCCCTTCCACCCAGTACTACGAGCAGTACTTC | CASSPSTQYYEQYF
TRBJ2-7 | NA | NA | TRBV19 | TGTGCCAGTAGTATCAACCCAGGGGATTACGAGCAGTACTTC | CASSINPGDYEQYF